This T cell receptor (beta chain) was identified in a study of Ad26.COV2.S vaccination and SARS-CoV-2 variants. Findings of the study overall: The TCR breadth and depth analyses may have produced an underestimate of total T cell responses.

TCRdb keeps only in-frame clones here, not all; method: immunoSEQ multiplex PCR. The data contain about 460,000 clones, roughly nine tenths of them singletons. A note on this clone: Its antigen is still unknown.

As to treatment: some 20 received Ad26.COV2.S at low or high dose, single or two shots; roughly 5 received placebo; per-sample allocation not given. The study sampled participants on day 63 after the first vaccine or placebo injection. Vaccination used an Ad26 vector expressing Wuhan-strain SARS-CoV-2 spike. Sequenced material: peripheral blood, taken in a trial of Ad26.COV2.S vaccine versus placebo. This clonotype was sampled from a person aged 18-60 years who received the Ad26.COV2.S COVID-19 vaccine or a placebo.

The CDR3 region is CASSLMGDYEQYF. For the CDR3, the DNA is TGTGCCAGCAGTTTAATGGGGGACTACGAGCAGTACTTC. The J gene is TRBJ2-7, the V gene TRBV27; D is tentatively TRBD1 or TRBD2 (5 bases each). Germline lookup yields CDR1 MNHEY and CDR2 SMNVEV (reference sequence). The CDR3 is 13 amino acids. V dropped 2 bases and J dropped 3 bases, with 8 bases sitting between them.